One sample yielded the 6 T cell receptor beta chains listed below, sequenced in a study of blood T cell repertoires in COVID-19 (dated by TCRdb to 2019 to 2021). The library came from the immunoSEQ multiplex PCR assay. The clones in this table, taken by TCRdb from immuneACCESS, are in-frame only. Not every clone is retained; where verified, under half of the shortfall comes from an unresolved V gene, and the cause of the rest is unknown. Within this sample are some 200,000 clones, with approximately 80% of them counted one time only. Of the sample, nearly 9.5% falls within the top ten clones. The sample comprised PBMCs or T cells enriched from blood (not recorded which). The origin of the receptors is a man in his forties or fifties who had recovered from COVID-19.

The chain joins TRBV7-8 to TRBJ1-3; TRBD1 agrees at 7 bases. This CDR3 has 15 amino acids. Germline values: CDR1 SGHVS, CDR2 FQNEAQ. V dropped 3 bases and J dropped 0; count of bases not matched to a gene: 2. The CDR3 sequence is CASSLRGHSGNTIYF. CDR3 DNA: TGTGCCAGCAGCTTGAGGGGGCACTCTGGAAACACCATATATTTT. The whole variable domain, remainder taken from reference TRBV7-8 and TRBJ1-3, is GAGVSQSPRYKVAKRGQDVALRCDPISGHVSLFWYQQALGQGPEFLTYFQNEAQLDKSGLPSDRFFAERPEGSVSTLKIQRTQQEDSAVYLCASSLRGHSGNTIYFGEGSWLTVV.

The chain employs TRBV18 and TRBJ1-1; a weak D match, TRBD1 (6 bases). CDR3 length equals 14 residues. The V gene lost 6 bases and the J gene lost 6 bases, with 17 bases spanning the gap. CDR1 and CDR2 from the germline V gene are KGHSH and LQKENI. CDR3 loop: CASSATGYQPEAFF. The CDR3 DNA is TGTGCCAGCTCCGCGACAGGTTATCAACCTGAAGCTTTCTTT.

The chain carries TRBV14 and TRBJ1-1; maybe TRBD1 (5 bases). The CDR3 consists of 15 residues. With 0 bases removed from V and 8 bases from J, the gap between germline ends came to 16 bases. From germline, CDR1 is SGHDN and CDR2 FVKESK. CDR3 DNA: TGTGCCAGCAGCCAAGAAAGGGGAAGGGGCCAGGAAGCTTTCTTT. It is translated as CASSQERGRGQEAFF. Supplemented by reference TRBV14 and TRBJ1-1, the full variable domain reads EAGVTQFPSHSVIEKGQTVTLRCDPISGHDNLYWYRRVMGKEIKFLLHFVKESKQDESGMPNNRFLAERTGGTYSTLKVQPAELEDSGVYFCASSQERGRGQEAFFGQGTRLTVV.

The rearrangement joins TRBV27 to TRBJ1-6; 7 bases are a match to TRBD1. Germline values: CDR1 MNHEY, CDR2 SMNVEV (reference sequence). This CDR3 spans 13 amino acids. V was pared by 8 bases and J by 7 bases, with 5 bases of the junction left unmatched. CDR3 nucleotide sequence: TGTGCCAGCCGACAGGGTGGGAATTCACCCCTCCACTTT. This gives the protein CASRQGGNSPLHF.

V gene TRBV5-1 combines with J gene TRBJ1-3, with D uncertain. Deletions cut 0 bases from V and 6 bases from J, with 4 bases between. CDR1 and CDR2 (germline): SGHRS, YFSETQ. The CDR3 is 12 amino acids. The CDR3 bases are TGCGCCAGCAGCTTGGATCAAAACACCATATATTTT. It codes for CASSLDQNTIYF. Together with reference TRBV5-1 and TRBJ1-3, the CDR3 gives the full variable domain: KAGVTQTPRYLIKTRGQQVTLSCSPISGHRSVSWYQQTPGQGLQFLFEYFSETQRNKGNFPGRFSGRQFSNSRSEMNVSTLELGDSALYLCASSLDQNTIYFGEGSWLTVV.

The rearrangement links TRBV3-1 (or the pseudogene TRBV3-2) to TRBJ2-2, with 10 bases fitting TRBD1. The germline V gene encodes CDR1 LGHDT and CDR2 YNNKEL (reference sequence). The CDR3 runs to 15 residues. Unmatched junction bases numbered 6, after V lost 4 bases and J lost 7 bases. DNA for the CDR3: TGTGCCAGCAGCCTTGACAGGGGGCTGGGCGGGGAGCTGTTTTTT. Amino acids: CASSLDRGLGGELFF.